This entry lists 10 T cell receptor beta chains sequenced from one sample in a study of T cells in Graves' hyperthyroidism and ophthalmopathy. RNA transcripts provided the source from which TCR beta CDR3 regions were amplified. Primed by the HTBI set, a first-round RT-PCR was run on the TCR CDR3. Via MiXCR, TCRdb re-called the multiplex PCR reads, giving one row per CDR3 protein. Among a few hundred thousand distinct CDR3 sequences, 15% to 18% were seen once, and the ten largest hold approximately 7.5%. Input material: blood. These receptor sequences come from a woman aged 18-29 years with Graves' hyperthyroidism.

Only a few counts were recorded for this clonotype. Its ends do not fully match the called genes, so a read error is possible. This chain uses TRBV4-1 with TRBJ1-3, with 8 bases matching TRBD1. The CDR3 has 14 residues. Germline V gene lookup returns CDR1 MGHRA and CDR2 YSYEKL. This CDR3 is CASSQTGAGNTIYF. The CDR3 DNA follows: TGTGCCAGCAGCCAGACAGGGGCTGGAAACACCATATATTTT.

The V gene is TRBV13, the J gene TRBJ2-3, with 10 bases identical to TRBD2. The V segment lost 5 bases and the J segment 3 bases; nucleotides outside the gene matches: 5. This CDR3 is 15 amino acids long. Germline CDR1 PRHDT, CDR2 FYEKMQ (reference sequence). In DNA form, the CDR3 reads TGTGCCAGCAGCCGTAGCGGGAGGTTAACAGATACGCAGTATTTT. It encodes CASSRSGRLTDTQYF.

This clonotype was seen only a few times. The rearrangement joins TRBV5-8 to TRBJ2-1, with 11 nucleotides matching TRBD2. The CDR3 runs to 15 residues. Germline V CDR1 and CDR2: SGHTS, YDEGEE. After removal of 0 bases from V and 8 bases from J, the junction contained 4 bases not matched to a gene. In DNA, the CDR3 is TGTGCCAGCAGCTTGGATCTAGCGGGAGGCTATGAGCAGTTCTTC. Translating gives CASSLDLAGGYEQFF.

This clonotype was observed a handful of times. The missing conserved phenylalanine or tryptophan at the end of this CDR3 makes a read error likely. V usage is TRBV11-3 and J usage is TRBJ1-3; D is ambiguous. From germline, CDR1 is SGHNT and CDR2 YENEEA. The V and J ends lost 1 base and 0 bases respectively, with 7 bases between them. The CDR3 sequence is 15 residues long. CDR3 nucleotide sequence: TGTGCCAGCAGCTTAGGCCAGAGCTCTGGAAACACCATATATTCT. Translating it yields CASSLGQSSGNTIYS.

The V and J genes are TRBV7-2 and TRBJ1-5, with 7 bases that match TRBD1. The trim removed 7 bases at V and 3 bases at J, leaving 12 bases unmatched. Germline V CDR1 and CDR2: SGHTA, FQGNSA. The CDR3 has 16 amino acids. Here the CDR3 DNA reads TGTGCCAGCACCTTTCAGGGGGGATCGGTCAATCAGCCCCAGCATTTT. This encodes CASTFQGGSVNQPQHF.

A remark on this clonotype: A much larger clone differs from this one at a single base, so this may be a read error. V gene TRBV14 combines with J gene TRBJ2-5, with TRBD1 as a possible D gene (7 bases). V was trimmed by 5 bases and J by 9 bases, leaving 34 bases between them. The CDR3 is 19 amino acids. Germline values: CDR1 SGHDN, CDR2 FVKESK. The CDR3 protein is CASSDVRRTYRGGVEAQYF. The CDR3 DNA is TGTGCCAGCAGCGATGTGAGGAGGACGTACAGGGGAGGCGTGGAGGCCCAGTACTTC. Using reference TRBV14 and TRBJ2-5 for the parts outside the CDR3, the full variable domain is EAGVTQFPSHSVIEKGQTVTLRCDPISGHDNLYWYRRVMGKEIKFLLHFVKESKQDESGMPNNRFLAERTGGTYSTLKVQPAELEDSGVYFCASSDVRRTYRGGVEAQYFGPGTRLLVL.

This clonotype occurred a few times. The chain combines TRBV5-8 with TRBJ2-7; no reliable D call. The V gene lost 0 bases and the J gene lost 9 bases, with 7 bases spanning the gap. Germline CDR1 is SGHTS and CDR2 is YDEGEE. The CDR3 has 11 amino acids. This CDR3 reads CASSLGQVQYF. The CDR3 DNA sequence: TGTGCCAGCAGCTTGGGACAAGTGCAGTACTTC.

The rearrangement uses TRBV19 and TRBJ1-2; D unresolved. The CDR3 spans 12 residues. V dropped 1 base and J dropped 5 bases, with 5 bases sitting between them. Germline assignment: CDR1 LNHDA and CDR2 SQIVND (reference sequence). This chain's CDR3 is CASSIGEYGYTF. The CDR3 DNA is TGTGCCAGTAGTATAGGGGAATATGGCTACACCTTC.

This clonotype was observed a handful of times. This chain uses TRBV19 with TRBJ2-1; tentative D call: TRBD1 (6 bases). The CDR3 has 16 residues. V was trimmed by 4 bases and J by 7 bases, leaving 20 bases between them. The germline gives CDR1 LNHDA, CDR2 SQIVND (reference sequence). The CDR3 DNA follows: TGTGCCAGTAGTAAGGGGAATCCGGGACAATCGAATGAGCAGTTCTTC. Translation gives CASSKGNPGQSNEQFF. Full variable domain (missing parts from reference TRBV19 and TRBJ2-1): DGGITQSPKYLFRKEGQNVTLSCEQNLNHDAMYWYRQDPGQGLRLIYYSQIVNDFQKGDIAEGYSVSREKKESFPLTVTSAQKNPTAFYLCASSKGNPGQSNEQFFGPGTRLTVL.

This clonotype turned up a few times. V usage is TRBV20-1 and J usage is TRBJ2-2; D is uncertain. This CDR3 is 13 amino acids long. Looked up from germline, CDR1 is DFQATT and CDR2 is SNEGSKA (reference sequence). V was pared by 1 base and J by 6 bases, with 9 bases between. CDR3 in DNA: TGCAGTGCTAGAGGCTGGGAATCCGGGGAGCTGTTTTTT. Its protein is CSARGWESGELFF.